This T cell receptor beta chain originates from a study of shared clonotypes between healthy human individuals (dated by TCRdb to about 2020). Turning to the overall study: The cohort comprised two women and a few men aged 18 to 49 years. To increase sequencing depth and limit assay-specific biases, different laboratories used diverse techniques to prepare libraries and sequence TCR repertoires. For each donor, three plates each were used for CD4 naive and CD4 memory, two plates were used for CD8 naive, and one plate was used for CD8 memory. Between about 0.85 and 9.5 billion PBMCs per donor were obtained by leukapheresis. The study deeply sequenced blood TCR repertoires of five healthy adults to estimate repertoire size and the extent of clonotype sharing between individuals.

TCR CDR3 regions were amplified from genomic DNA by multiplex PCR using the deep immunoSEQ assay. Genomic DNA extracted from each cell subset was distributed evenly over all wells of several immunoSEQ 96-well plates, and each plate served as one replicate. For sorted subsets, each replicate PCR was loaded with 150 to 250 ng genomic DNA, equivalent to about 33,000 T cell genomes. Purified libraries were quantified with a Qubit 3.0 fluorometer, sized on a Bioanalyzer 2100, and re-quantified with the KAPA Library Quantification kit. A separate single-read 150-cycle Illumina NextSeq 550 flow cell was used to sequence each immunoSEQ 96-well plate. Processing in the source paper ran as follows. Because the immunoSEQ output included only junctional sequences and no quality scores, the filtering could not be the same as the filtering used for full-length reads. Sequences were annotated with PyIR, a Python wrapper for IgBLAST v1.9, using IMGT germline references to assign V/J genes and CDR3. Reads were removed for weak V/J assignments (E-value above 1e-6), missing CDR3, stop codons, out-of-frame junctions, or ambiguous translated residues. A V3J clonotype was defined by an identical inferred V gene, J gene, and CDR3 amino acid sequence. Percentage overlap between repertoires was computed as shared unique clonotypes divided by the size of the smaller repertoire. RTK rarefaction, the Chao1 estimator, and Recon v2.1 estimates of unobserved clonotypes were used to assess repertoire richness. Generation probabilities for all TCRbeta clonotypes obtained by the gDNA method from a handful of donors were computed using OLGA. TCRdb took over this immuneACCESS table, retaining in-frame rearrangements with V and J assigned. Such tables are incomplete; in checked studies, under half of the missing clones stem from an unresolved V gene, and the remainder is unexplained. Clone size and V and J calls were adopted from that table, with D and trimming inferred from the DNA. Within this sample are about 1,900,000 clones, with about 94% of them counted one time only. The ten largest account for 0.9% to 1.5% of the sample.

For the CD8 naive samples, CD45RO-negative cells were positively selected for CCR7, yielding a CD45RA+CCR7+ population from which TemRA cells were excluded. The donors were healthy, HIV-negative adults with no recently reported acute infections or vaccinations. Every donor was a Caucasian adult living in Nashville, Tennessee, USA. Blood was collected by leukapheresis, and PBMCs were isolated by Ficoll-Histopaque density gradient centrifugation and then cryopreserved in liquid nitrogen vapor phase. Analytical flow cytometry was used to check the purity and quantity of every magnetically sorted T cell population. Each sorted fraction had its genomic DNA isolated and then quantified by UV absorbance on a Nanodrop 2000c. Study-level results and caveats: Incomplete sequencing was indicated by rarefaction of sorted-subset datasets, despite the large sequencing depth. Pairwise subsampling indicated that sequencing depth was expected to affect the degree of clonotype sharing among donors. Sampling was restricted to blood, and TCR repertoires in tissue are likely to differ from TCR repertoires in blood. When a handful of donors were compared, the shared fraction of clonotypes was around 5.1% for naive CD4, 3.5% to 4% for naive CD8, roughly 2.5% for memory CD4, and less than 0.5% for memory CD8. Because the study included only a small number of donors, the genetic and exposure-history diversity represented was limited. Compared with non-shared clonotypes, clonotypes shared by all four sorted-subset donors had higher generation probabilities. Estimated clonotype richness was generally larger for naive than for memory subsets.

V loses 4 bases of germline sequence and J loses 0 bases, and the interval between the two ends is 19 bases. Its CDR3 holds 17 amino acids, cysteine through phenylalanine. Of all the DNA, just the CDR3 is kept, 51 bases in frame from base 1. CDR1 SGDLS and CDR2 YYNGEE are derived from the germline V gene. A word on this clone: Which antigen it targets is not known. The input lacks base qualities; no much larger clone sits a single base away.

Recombination linked TRBV9 to TRBJ1-1; the D gene lacks a confident call. This TCR was sampled from a young man in good health. Specimen: naive CD8+ T cells sorted from blood. The intended sense of this specimen's cell subset or site label: CD45RA+CCR7+. For the CDR3, the sequence is CASSPPGRSSLNTEAFF. The DNA reads as follows: TGTGCCAGCAGCCCACCTGGACGGTCCAGCCTGAACACTGAAGCTTTCTTT.